These 10 T cell receptor beta chains were all obtained from the same sample, sequenced in a study of cytomegalovirus exposure and HLA in healthy donors. Primers for the PCR totalled 60 Vbeta and 13 Jbeta. Sequencing used immunoSEQ multiplex PCR; TCRdb keeps in-frame clones, though not all of them. The sample lists 90,000 to 140,000 clones, 60% to 80% occurring once. Sequenced sample: PBMCs. These receptors were obtained from a man aged 30 to 39 in good health and CMV-seronegative.

The CDR3, as DNA: TGTGCCAGCTCACCGCCCGGAGGGGCGCTCTCTGGAAACACCATATATTTT. It codes for CASSPPGGALSGNTIYF. The chain uses TRBV18 and TRBJ1-3; D might be TRBD1 (5 bases). The CDR3 loop spans 17 amino acids. V was pared by 3 bases and J by 0 bases, with 15 bases between. The germline V gene has CDR1 KGHSH and CDR2 LQKENI.

The chain couples TRBV19 to TRBJ1-4; no clear D. V dropped 7 bases and J dropped 8 bases, with 14 bases sitting between them. The germline V gene has CDR1 LNHDA and CDR2 SQIVND (reference sequence). The CDR3 totals 13 residues. Here the CDR3 DNA reads TGTGCCAGTAATCGTCCCGGGGAGGAAAAACTGTTTTTT. Encoded protein: CASNRPGEEKLFF.

V and J are TRBV4-3 and TRBJ2-7; the match to TRBD2 covers 11 bases. The V gene end was trimmed by 1 base and the J gene end by 5 bases; junction bases not matched to a gene: 1. The CDR3 length is 14 residues. CDR1 and CDR2 (germline): LGHNA, YSLEER. Written as DNA, the CDR3 is TGCGCCAGCAGCCAAGCTAGCGGGAGGAACGAGCAGTACTTC. This translates into CASSQASGRNEQYF.

This clone has only one observation. This chain joins TRBV4-1 and TRBJ2-2; D may be TRBD2 (6 bases). Germline V CDR1 and CDR2: MGHRA, YSYEKL. V shed 2 bases and J shed 9 bases, with 10 bases lying between them. The CDR3 sequence is 13 residues long. The CDR3 DNA follows: TGCGCCAGCAGCCAATCGGAGGGTAGGGAGCTGTTTTTT. Amino acids: CASSQSEGRELFF.

V and J are TRBV18 and TRBJ2-6; unclear D gene. Trimming left V 5 bases short and J 0 bases short, with 5 bases between. The CDR3 is 14 amino acids. CDR1 is KGHSH, CDR2 LQKENI, per germline. The CDR3 DNA is TGTGCCAGCTCAGAGAACTCTGGGGCCAACGTCCTGACTTTC. This encodes CASSENSGANVLTF.

Only a few counts were recorded for this clone. The chain recombines TRBV7-9 with TRBJ2-4, with 7 bases lining up with TRBD2. The V gene's germline CDR1 is SEHNR and CDR2 FQNEAQ (reference sequence). There are 16 residues in the CDR3. With V trimmed by 10 bases and J by 1 base, 13 bases remained unmatched. The CDR3 nucleotides are TGTGCCACCCACAATCCAGCGGGATGGGCCAAAAACATTCAGTACTTC. Translation gives CATHNPAGWAKNIQYF.

The rearrangement joins TRBV7-9 to TRBJ2-5; 7 bases align to TRBD1. The CDR3 covers 16 residues. In germline, CDR1 is SEHNR, CDR2 FQNEAQ (reference sequence). Trimming removed 5 bases from V and 6 bases from J; junction bases left unmatched: 15. The CDR3 reads CASSPTGVSLGKTQYF. The CDR3 region has the DNA TGTGCCAGCAGCCCCACAGGGGTTAGCCTGGGGAAGACCCAGTACTTC.

This clone has a handful of counts. One junction end disagrees with the germline gene, perhaps due to a read error. The same CDR3 is also encoded by other DNA sequences in this sample. This chain uses TRBV4-1 with TRBJ2-2, with D possibly TRBD2 on 6 matching bases. The CDR3 is 14 amino acids. From germline, CDR1 is MGHRA and CDR2 YSYEKL. The chain's CDR3 is CASSQGLDTGELFF. The CDR3 nucleotides are TGTGCCAGCAGCCAGGGACTCGACACCGGGGAGCTGTTTTTT.

This chain links TRBV27 with TRBJ2-1; tentatively, D is TRBD2 (5 bases). The CDR3 is 15 residues long. The germline CDR1 and CDR2 sequences are MNHEY and SMNVEV (reference sequence). Deletions cut 0 bases from V and 2 bases from J, with 8 bases between. DNA for the CDR3: TGTGCCAGCAGTTTATCAGCGGAACCCTACAATGAGCAGTTCTTC. It yields the protein CASSLSAEPYNEQFF.

This clone was seen a single time. The rearrangement links TRBV29-1 to TRBJ2-1; perhaps TRBD1 as D (7 bases). Germline CDR1 reads SQVTM; CDR2 reads ANQGSEA. Trimming left V 7 bases short and J 6 bases short, with 28 bases between. The length of the CDR3 is 17 residues. DNA of the CDR3: TGCAGCGCGACTATCTCAGGGGGATATAGGAGGGGCAATGAGCAGTTCTTC. Protein: CSATISGGYRRGNEQFF.